This is a list of T cell receptor beta chains from one sample in a study of blood T cell repertoires in COVID-19. Generated by immunoSEQ multiplex PCR, the TCRdb table keeps only in-frame clones and is missing some. This table holds almost 300,000 clones, over 85% found once. The sequenced sample was peripheral blood. All receptors derive from a woman aged 25 to 39 with COVID-19, enrolled during active disease. The CDR3 runs from the conserved cysteine through the conserved F or W. A D gene is named only where the DNA matches it firmly. For some rows the clone size is stated as once, few or many, or as a class when expanded; others skip it.

TRBJ2-5	.	TRBD1	TRBV12-3/TRBV12-4	TGTGCCAGCAGTCGGACAGGACAAGAGACCCAGTACTTC	CASSRTGQETQYF
TRBJ2-3	.	TRBD1	TRBV5-6	TGTGCCAGCAAGGGACAGGGGCGGGGAGATACGCAGTATTTT	CASKGQGRGDTQYF
TRBJ1-4	.	.	TRBV5-1	TGCGCCAGCAGCTTGTACGGGGGTAAGGATGAAAAACTGTTTTTT	CASSLYGGKDEKLFF
TRBJ2-1	.	TRBD2	TRBV7-9	TGTGCCAGCAGCTGGACTAGCGGGGGGGTTCTTGGAAATGAGCAGTTCTTC	CASSWTSGGVLGNEQFF
TRBJ1-1	.	TRBD1	TRBV29-1	TGCAGCGTCGCCCTACGACAGGGGAACACTGAAGCTTTCTTT	CSVALRQGNTEAFF
TRBJ2-7	.	TRBD1	TRBV29-1	TGCAGCGTAGGGGACAGGGGTCTTTCCTACGAGCAGTACTTC	CSVGDRGLSYEQYF
TRBJ2-7	.	TRBD1	TRBV7-8	TGTGCCAGCAGCTTAGAGGGGGCCACAGCATTTGAGCAGTACTTC	CASSLEGATAFEQYF
TRBJ1-6	.	.	TRBV7-9	TGTGCCAGCAGCTTAGCGAGGGACACACCCAATTCACCCCTCCACTTT	CASSLARDTPNSPLHF
TRBJ2-1	few	.	TRBV13	TGTGCCAGCAGCTTCGGACAGCTCAATGAGCAGTTCTTC	CASSFGQLNEQFF
TRBJ2-7	.	.	TRBV28	TGTGCCAGCCGGACTACCTACGAGCAGTACTTC	CASRTTYEQYF
TRBJ1-4	.	TRBD1	TRBV27	TGTGCCAGCAGTTTACCTTACCCCGACAGGGGTAGGGAAAAACTGTTTTTT	CASSLPYPDRGREKLFF
TRBJ2-7	.	TRBD1	TRBV28	TGTGCCAGCAGCTACAGGGGGCCAACCTCCTACGAGCAGTACTTC	CASSYRGPTSYEQYF
TRBJ2-3	.	TRBD1	TRBV7-9	TGTGCCAGCAGCCCCTTTCGAGGGGGCTCTGATACGCAGTATTTT	CASSPFRGGSDTQYF
TRBJ2-7	.	.	TRBV4-1	TGCGCCAGCAGCCAATGGGGGGGGCCCCTCTCCTACGAGCAGTACTTC	CASSQWGGPLSYEQYF
TRBJ2-1	.	.	TRBV3-1/TRBV3-2	TGTGCCAGCAGCCAAGATTGGGCCCCCTTACCCCCACACAATGAGCAGTTCTTC	CASSQDWAPLPPHNEQFF
TRBJ2-3	once	TRBD2	TRBV2	TGTGCCAGCTGTAATCTACTAGCGGGGGGTCGCGATACGCAGTATTTT	CASCNLLAGGRDTQYF
TRBJ2-3	.	TRBD2	TRBV19	TGTGCCAGTATGGTTAGCGGGACAGATACGCAGTATTTT	CASMVSGTDTQYF
TRBJ1-5	.	.	TRBV7-2	TGTGCCAGCAGCTTAACGCAGGGCATGGATCAGCCCCAGCATTTT	CASSLTQGMDQPQHF
TRBJ2-3	.	TRBD2	TRBV5-1	TGCGCCAGCAGCCCTAGCAGTAGCGGGGGTACAGATACGCAGTATTTT	CASSPSSSGGTDTQYF
TRBJ2-7	.	TRBD2	TRBV7-9	TGTGCCAGCAGCTTAGGGGCGGGAGGGCTAGCGACCTACGAGCAGTACTTC	CASSLGAGGLATYEQYF
TRBJ1-5	.	.	TRBV19	TGTGCCAGTAGTATTATCAGGGCTAGCAATCAGCCCCAGCATTTT	CASSIIRASNQPQHF
TRBJ1-1	.	.	TRBV10-1	TGCGCCAGCAGTGACGGACACTATGGAGACACTGAAGCTTTCTTT	CASSDGHYGDTEAFF
TRBJ1-4	.	TRBD1	TRBV4-1	TGCGCCAGCAGCCAAGATTTCGAAGGACAGGGTTTAAGTGAAAAACTGTTTTTT	CASSQDFEGQGLSEKLFF
TRBJ1-4	.	.	TRBV20-1	TGCAGTGCTAGTATAGCGGCTAATGAAAAACTGTTTTTT	CSASIAANEKLFF
TRBJ1-2	once	.	TRBV7-2	TGTGCCAGCAGCTTGCTTGACAAAGACTATGGCTACACCTTC	CASSLLDKDYGYTF
TRBJ2-7	once	.	TRBV19	TGTGCCAGTAGTATCGGGAAGGGTCCCTACGAGCAGTACTTC	CASSIGKGPYEQYF
TRBJ1-6	.	.	TRBV5-1	TGCGCCAGCAGCTTGGCTCCGGAGTCACCCCTCCACTTT	CASSLAPESPLHF
TRBJ1-2	.	TRBD1	TRBV2	TGTGCCAGCAGTCGACAGGGTGACAACTATGGCTACACCTTC	CASSRQGDNYGYTF
TRBJ1-2	.	TRBD1	TRBV28	TGTGCCATTCAACAGGGGATAGTGGGGGGCTACACCTTC	CAIQQGIVGGYTF
TRBJ1-2	.	.	TRBV29-1	TGCAGCGTGGGGGGGCACTATGGCTACACCTTC	CSVGGHYGYTF
TRBJ1-5	.	.	TRBV19	TGTGCCAGTAGTATGGGTACCAGGGGTATCAATCAGCCCCAGCATTTT	CASSMGTRGINQPQHF
TRBJ1-2	.	TRBD1	TRBV5-4	TGTGCCAGCAGCTTTGCAGGGGGCGGGAGTGGTGACACCTTC	CASSFAGGGSGDTF
TRBJ2-5	once	.	TRBV7-9	TGTGCCAGCAGCGCACAGGGTCTGGAGACCCAGTACTTC	CASSAQGLETQYF
TRBJ1-3	.	.	TRBV9	TGTGCCAGCAGCGTAGGGGACTCTCGCTCTGGAAACACCATATATTTT	CASSVGDSRSGNTIYF
TRBJ1-5	.	TRBD1	TRBV28	TGTGCCAGCAATTTCGCATTACAGGGGACGCCCCAGCATTTT	CASNFALQGTPQHF
TRBJ2-1	.	TRBD2	TRBV7-6	TGTGCCAGCAGCTTACTAAGCGGGGGGATCTCCTACAATGAGCAGTTCTTC	CASSLLSGGISYNEQFF
TRBJ1-1	few	TRBD1	TRBV5-6	TGTGCCAGCGCAGAGACAGGGGGCACTGAAGCTTTCTTT	CASAETGGTEAFF
TRBJ2-1	.	TRBD2	TRBV19	TGTGCCAGTAGCAGACTAGCGGGGGGGCTTTTTAGTACGAATGAGCAGTTCTTC	CASSRLAGGLFSTNEQFF
TRBJ2-7	.	TRBD2	TRBV7-2	TGTGCCAGCAGCCTCGGGACTAGCAGGCACGAGCAGTACTTC	CASSLGTSRHEQYF
TRBJ1-1	.	.	TRBV5-1	TGCGCCAGCAGCTTGGACAGGGTGAACACTGAAGCTTTCTTT	CASSLDRVNTEAFF
TRBJ1-1	.	.	TRBV28	TGTGCCAGCAGTTTGCGTAGGGGCGAGTTCACTGAAGCTTTCTTT	CASSLRRGEFTEAFF
TRBJ1-2	.	TRBD1	TRBV5-1	TGCGCCAGCAGCTTGACGACAGGGTTCGACTATGGCTACACCTTC	CASSLTTGFDYGYTF
TRBJ2-7	once	TRBD2	TRBV9	TGTGCCAGCAGCGTAGCAGCGGGGCTACACTACGAGCAGTACTTC	CASSVAAGLHYEQYF
TRBJ1-6	.	TRBD1	TRBV7-9	TGTGCCAGCAGCCCTCAGACAGGGCCCAATTCACCCCTCCACTTT	CASSPQTGPNSPLHF
TRBJ1-1	.	TRBD1	TRBV6-5	TGTGCCAGCAGCTCACAGGGGGCGGGTGAAGCTTTCTTT	CASSSQGAGEAFF
TRBJ1-2	.	TRBD1	TRBV12-3/TRBV12-4	TGTGCCAGCACTCCCGGGACAGCATATGGCTACACCTTC	CASTPGTAYGYTF
TRBJ1-5	.	.	TRBV27	TGTGCCAGCAGTGGACAGCCTGATCAGCCCCAGCATTTT	CASSGQPDQPQHF
TRBJ2-3	.	.	TRBV30	TGTGCCTGGAGTGTAAGCGGAGCGACAGATACGCAGTATTTT	CAWSVSGATDTQYF
TRBJ2-7	.	TRBD1	TRBV9	TGTGCCAGCAGCGTAGGGACAGGGCACTACGAGCAGTACTTC	CASSVGTGHYEQYF
TRBJ2-1	.	.	TRBV1	TGCACCAGCAGCCCCGGACTAGCGGGGTGGTATGAGCAGTTCTTC	CTSSPGLAGWYEQFF
TRBJ1-1	.	TRBD1	TRBV5-1	TGCGCCAGCAGCTTGGCGGACAGGCCCACTGAAGCTTTCTTT	CASSLADRPTEAFF
TRBJ2-2	.	.	TRBV5-5	TGTGCCAGCAGCTTCATAGTTTTCGGGGAGCTGTTTTTT	CASSFIVFGELFF